The TCR beta chain described here comes from a study of immune reconstitution after stem cell transplant in scleroderma. From germline, CDR1 is DFQATT and CDR2 SNEGSKA (reference sequence). This CDR3 region has 15 residues. The ends were cut back, 1 base at V and 0 bases at J, with 13 bases in the middle. This clonotype rates as medium-sized. A single record per CDR3 protein comes from TCRdb applying MiXCR to the RT-PCR reads. The sample has thousands of distinct CDR3 sequences, under 10% seen once; the top ten hold 7.5% to 10%. This material was obtained before or after autologous hematopoietic stem cell transplantation (not recorded which). The rearrangement uses TRBV20-1 and TRBJ2-7; possible D gene TRBD1, 5 bases. The source is a female donor with systemic sclerosis. For the CDR3, the DNA is TGCAGTGCTAGAGGGCCACAGGCCAGCTCCTACGAGCAGTACTTC. Residues: CSARGPQASSYEQYF.